This T cell receptor beta chain was documented in a study of blood T cell repertoires in COVID-19. Study-wide context: T cells, B-cell-depleted T cells, or PBMCs supplied cDNA or gDNA.

The table came from immunoSEQ multiplex PCR; TCRdb's copy has only in-frame clones and leaves some out. The data contain about 140,000 clones, 79% of them singletons. Trimming took 4 bases from V and 7 from J, leaving 19 bases between them. Germline assignment: CDR1 SGHAT and CDR2 FQDESV (reference sequence). The CDR3 spans 15 residues. The sequencing input was peripheral blood. The sequence was collected from a man aged 55-75 years with acute or convalescent COVID-19. This chain uses TRBV11-1 with TRBJ1-1; D not resolved. The CDR3 DNA reads TGTGCCAGCAGCTCCCGGGGAGGGTACGTAGGTGAAGCTTTCTTT. This codes for CASSSRGGYVGEAFF.